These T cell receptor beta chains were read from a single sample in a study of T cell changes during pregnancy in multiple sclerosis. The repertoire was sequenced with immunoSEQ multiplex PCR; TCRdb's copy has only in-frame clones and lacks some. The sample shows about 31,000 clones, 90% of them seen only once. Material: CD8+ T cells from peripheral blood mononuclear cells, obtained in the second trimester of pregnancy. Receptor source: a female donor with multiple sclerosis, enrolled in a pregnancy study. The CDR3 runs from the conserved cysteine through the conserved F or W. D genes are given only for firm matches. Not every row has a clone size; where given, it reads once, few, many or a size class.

CDR3 protein: CASSPPGGTYEQYF
CDR3 DNA: TGTGCCAGCAGCCCCCCGGGTGGCACCTACGAGCAGTACTTC
D gene: NA
CDR3 length: 14
V gene: TRBV7-2
clone size: NA
J gene: TRBJ2-7

CDR3 protein: CASSLRNSPIDEAFF
CDR3 DNA: TGTGCCAGCAGCCTTCGGAATAGCCCCATAGATGAAGCTTTCTTT
D gene: NA
CDR3 length: 15
V gene: TRBV4-2
clone size: NA
J gene: TRBJ1-1

CDR3 protein: CASSLGNGQGASGNTIYF
CDR3 DNA: TGTGCCAGCAGCTTAGGGAACGGACAGGGGGCGTCCGGAAACACCATATATTTT
D gene: TRBD1
CDR3 length: 18
V gene: TRBV7-9
clone size: NA
J gene: TRBJ1-3

CDR3 protein: CASSQVAGIGYEQYF
CDR3 DNA: TGCGCCAGCAGCCAAGTTGCAGGGATCGGCTACGAGCAGTACTTC
D gene: NA
CDR3 length: 15
V gene: TRBV4-1
clone size: NA
J gene: TRBJ2-7

CDR3 protein: CASSGGGLNYGYTF
CDR3 DNA: TGTGCCAGCAGTGGGGGGGGGTTAAACTATGGCTACACCTTC
D gene: NA
CDR3 length: 14
V gene: TRBV2
clone size: NA
J gene: TRBJ1-2

CDR3 protein: CAISEIQGSGYEQYF
CDR3 DNA: TGTGCCATCAGTGAGATCCAGGGGTCGGGATACGAGCAGTACTTC
D gene: NA
CDR3 length: 15
V gene: TRBV10-3
clone size: NA
J gene: TRBJ2-7

CDR3 protein: CAISDPGGTGDYEQYF
CDR3 DNA: TGTGCCATCAGTGATCCCGGAGGGACAGGGGACTACGAGCAGTACTTC
D gene: TRBD1
CDR3 length: 16
V gene: TRBV10-3
clone size: NA
J gene: TRBJ2-7

CDR3 protein: CASSAGANVLTF
CDR3 DNA: TGTGCCAGCAGTGCAGGGGCCAACGTCCTGACTTTC
D gene: NA
CDR3 length: 12
V gene: TRBV25-1
clone size: NA
J gene: TRBJ2-6

CDR3 protein: CASSMTSGGAREQFF
CDR3 DNA: TGTGCCAGTAGTATGACTAGCGGGGGGGCCAGGGAGCAGTTCTTC
D gene: TRBD2
CDR3 length: 15
V gene: TRBV19
clone size: NA
J gene: TRBJ2-1

CDR3 protein: CASSFMGAEAFF
CDR3 DNA: TGTGCCAGCAGCTTCATGGGAGCTGAAGCTTTCTTT
D gene: NA
CDR3 length: 12
V gene: TRBV5-6
clone size: NA
J gene: TRBJ1-1

CDR3 protein: CASSSGQGGNQPQHF
CDR3 DNA: TGCGCCAGCAGCTCCGGACAGGGTGGCAATCAGCCCCAGCATTTT
D gene: TRBD1
CDR3 length: 15
V gene: TRBV5-1
clone size: NA
J gene: TRBJ1-5

CDR3 protein: CASSVRGLAGGLGTGELFF
CDR3 DNA: TGTGCCAGCAGCGTAAGGGGACTAGCGGGAGGCTTGGGCACCGGGGAGCTGTTTTTT
D gene: TRBD2
CDR3 length: 19
V gene: TRBV9
clone size: NA
J gene: TRBJ2-2

CDR3 protein: CASSLMAGMGNTEAFF
CDR3 DNA: TGTGCCAGCAGTTTAATGGCAGGCATGGGGAACACTGAAGCTTTCTTT
D gene: NA
CDR3 length: 16
V gene: TRBV27
clone size: once
J gene: TRBJ1-1

CDR3 protein: CATKQTVRQPQHF
CDR3 DNA: TGTGCCACTAAGCAGACAGTCCGCCAGCCCCAGCATTTT
D gene: NA
CDR3 length: 13
V gene: TRBV15
clone size: NA
J gene: TRBJ1-5

CDR3 protein: CASSDSGLSLAYNEQFF
CDR3 DNA: TGTGCCAGCAGTGACTCGGGACTTAGCCTAGCCTACAATGAGCAGTTCTTC
D gene: NA
CDR3 length: 17
V gene: TRBV6-4
clone size: NA
J gene: TRBJ2-1

CDR3 protein: CASSPPGANTEAFF
CDR3 DNA: TGTGCCAGCTCACCACCTGGGGCGAACACTGAAGCTTTCTTT
D gene: NA
CDR3 length: 14
V gene: TRBV18
clone size: NA
J gene: TRBJ1-1

CDR3 protein: CASSFGQHYEQYF
CDR3 DNA: TGCGCCAGCAGCTTCGGACAGCACTACGAGCAGTACTTC
D gene: NA
CDR3 length: 13
V gene: TRBV5-1
clone size: NA
J gene: TRBJ2-7

CDR3 protein: CASSQETSGRAAGELFF
CDR3 DNA: TGCGCCAGCAGCCAAGAGACTAGCGGGAGGGCCGCCGGGGAGCTGTTTTTT
D gene: TRBD2
CDR3 length: 17
V gene: TRBV4-1
clone size: NA
J gene: TRBJ2-2

CDR3 protein: CASSFGEGRSAFF
CDR3 DNA: TGTGCCAGCAGCTTCGGGGAGGGGAGAAGCGCTTTCTTT
D gene: NA
CDR3 length: 13
V gene: TRBV7-9
clone size: NA
J gene: TRBJ1-1

CDR3 protein: CASSPPDSVGGELFF
CDR3 DNA: TGCGCCAGCAGCCCGCCGGACAGCGTAGGTGGGGAGCTGTTTTTT
D gene: NA
CDR3 length: 15
V gene: TRBV4-1
clone size: NA
J gene: TRBJ2-2

CDR3 protein: CARSLLRQVYSNQPQHF
CDR3 DNA: TGTGCCAGAAGCTTGCTCCGACAGGTCTATAGCAATCAGCCCCAGCATTTT
D gene: NA
CDR3 length: 17
V gene: TRBV5-3
clone size: NA
J gene: TRBJ1-5

CDR3 protein: CAISEEIATDTQYF
CDR3 DNA: TGTGCCATCAGTGAGGAGATAGCCACAGATACGCAGTATTTT
D gene: NA
CDR3 length: 14
V gene: TRBV10-3
clone size: once
J gene: TRBJ2-3

CDR3 protein: CASSLGGNYEQYF
CDR3 DNA: TGTGCCAGCAGCTTAGGGGGCAACTACGAGCAGTACTTC
D gene: NA
CDR3 length: 13
V gene: TRBV11-2
clone size: once
J gene: TRBJ2-7

CDR3 protein: CASSDPTRTSSDTQYF
CDR3 DNA: TGTGCCAGCAGCGACCCGACTAGAACCTCCTCAGATACGCAGTATTTT
D gene: NA
CDR3 length: 16
V gene: TRBV5-6
clone size: once
J gene: TRBJ2-3

CDR3 protein: CASSVGGPLQGDTQYF
CDR3 DNA: TGTGCCAGCAGCGTAGGGGGACCTTTACAGGGAGATACGCAGTATTTT
D gene: NA
CDR3 length: 16
V gene: TRBV9
clone size: NA
J gene: TRBJ2-3

CDR3 protein: CASQPVAGDQDEQFF
CDR3 DNA: TGCGCCAGTCAACCGGTAGCGGGAGATCAGGATGAGCAGTTCTTC
D gene: TRBD2
CDR3 length: 15
V gene: TRBV4-1
clone size: NA
J gene: TRBJ2-1

CDR3 protein: CASSGQGSEQYF
CDR3 DNA: TGTGCCAGCAGTGGACAGGGGAGCGAGCAGTACTTC
D gene: TRBD1
CDR3 length: 12
V gene: TRBV6-6
clone size: NA
J gene: TRBJ2-7

CDR3 protein: CASSSTYGTSGAPDTQYF
CDR3 DNA: TGTGCCAGCAGTTCCACCTACGGGACTAGCGGAGCCCCAGATACGCAGTATTTT
D gene: TRBD2
CDR3 length: 18
V gene: TRBV28
clone size: NA
J gene: TRBJ2-3

CDR3 protein: CAISAGFPYEQYF
CDR3 DNA: TGTGCCATCAGCGCAGGGTTCCCCTACGAGCAGTACTTC
D gene: NA
CDR3 length: 13
V gene: TRBV10-3
clone size: NA
J gene: TRBJ2-7

CDR3 protein: CASSYGLAGAQETQYF
CDR3 DNA: TGTGCCAGCAGCTACGGACTAGCGGGAGCCCAAGAGACCCAGTACTTC
D gene: TRBD2
CDR3 length: 16
V gene: TRBV7-8
clone size: NA
J gene: TRBJ2-5

CDR3 protein: CATAPDAGRNQPQHF
CDR3 DNA: TGTGCCACCGCCCCGGATGCAGGGCGCAATCAGCCCCAGCATTTT
D gene: NA
CDR3 length: 15
V gene: TRBV2
clone size: medium-sized
J gene: TRBJ1-5

CDR3 protein: CASSIGLAAFYNEQFF
CDR3 DNA: TGTGCCAGTAGTATCGGGCTAGCGGCATTCTACAATGAGCAGTTCTTC
D gene: TRBD2
CDR3 length: 16
V gene: TRBV19
clone size: NA
J gene: TRBJ2-1

CDR3 protein: CASSFGTGLNQPQHF
CDR3 DNA: TGTGCCAGCAGTTTCGGGACAGGATTAAATCAGCCCCAGCATTTT
D gene: TRBD1
CDR3 length: 15
V gene: TRBV28
clone size: NA
J gene: TRBJ1-5

CDR3 protein: CASRLGTGESETQYF
CDR3 DNA: TGTGCCAGCAGACTCGGGACGGGGGAGTCAGAGACCCAGTACTTC
D gene: NA
CDR3 length: 15
V gene: TRBV6-1
clone size: once
J gene: TRBJ2-5

CDR3 protein: CASSIDPRYRGPNTGELFF
CDR3 DNA: TGTGCCAGTAGTATAGATCCCCGCTACAGGGGGCCGAACACCGGGGAGCTGTTTTTT
D gene: TRBD1
CDR3 length: 19
V gene: TRBV19
clone size: once
J gene: TRBJ2-2

CDR3 protein: CATKAGDFEKLFF
CDR3 DNA: TGTGCCACCAAAGCAGGGGATTTCGAAAAACTGTTTTTT
D gene: NA
CDR3 length: 13
V gene: TRBV15
clone size: NA
J gene: TRBJ1-4

CDR3 protein: CASSLRGQQETQYF
CDR3 DNA: TGCGCCAGCAGCTTGCGAGGACAGCAGGAGACCCAGTACTTC
D gene: NA
CDR3 length: 14
V gene: TRBV5-1
clone size: NA
J gene: TRBJ2-5

CDR3 protein: CASSRQGSRDTEAFF
CDR3 DNA: TGCGCCAGCAGCAGACAGGGGTCGAGGGACACTGAAGCTTTCTTT
D gene: TRBD1
CDR3 length: 15
V gene: TRBV4-1
clone size: once
J gene: TRBJ1-1

CDR3 protein: CASSDEGTHQPQHF
CDR3 DNA: TGTGCCAGCAGTGATGAGGGTACCCATCAGCCCCAGCATTTT
D gene: NA
CDR3 length: 14
V gene: TRBV6-1
clone size: NA
J gene: TRBJ1-5

CDR3 protein: CASSRVDSHYEQYF
CDR3 DNA: TGTGCCAGCTCACGGGTGGACAGCCACTACGAGCAGTACTTC
D gene: NA
CDR3 length: 14
V gene: TRBV18
clone size: NA
J gene: TRBJ2-7

CDR3 protein: CASSQVEGIEQFF
CDR3 DNA: TGTGCCAGCAGCCAAGTTGAGGGAATTGAGCAGTTCTTC
D gene: NA
CDR3 length: 13
V gene: TRBV4-2
clone size: NA
J gene: TRBJ2-1

CDR3 protein: CASSQQGPSSYNEQFF
CDR3 DNA: TGTGCCAGCAGCCAACAGGGACCCAGCTCCTACAATGAGCAGTTCTTC
D gene: NA
CDR3 length: 16
V gene: TRBV11-2
clone size: NA
J gene: TRBJ2-1

CDR3 protein: CASSERGGSYEQYF
CDR3 DNA: TGTGCCAGCAGTGAGAGGGGCGGGAGCTACGAGCAGTACTTC
D gene: TRBD2
CDR3 length: 14
V gene: TRBV2
clone size: NA
J gene: TRBJ2-7

CDR3 protein: CASRFPEGTGELFF
CDR3 DNA: TGTGCCAGTAGGTTCCCGGAGGGCACCGGGGAGCTGTTTTTT
D gene: NA
CDR3 length: 14
V gene: TRBV6-5
clone size: NA
J gene: TRBJ2-2

CDR3 protein: CASSVGLAGGSSSYNEQFF
CDR3 DNA: TGTGCCAGCAGCGTAGGACTAGCGGGAGGATCAAGCTCCTACAATGAGCAGTTCTTC
D gene: TRBD2
CDR3 length: 19
V gene: TRBV9
clone size: NA
J gene: TRBJ2-1

CDR3 protein: CASSVGQGNYEQYF
CDR3 DNA: TGTGCCAGCAGTGTCGGGCAGGGGAACTACGAGCAGTACTTC
D gene: NA
CDR3 length: 14
V gene: TRBV2
clone size: NA
J gene: TRBJ2-7

CDR3 protein: CASSYSAGLNPYEQYF
CDR3 DNA: TGTGCCAGCAGTTACTCGGCAGGACTGAACCCCTACGAGCAGTACTTC
D gene: NA
CDR3 length: 16
V gene: TRBV6-5
clone size: NA
J gene: TRBJ2-7

CDR3 protein: CATGSIYGYTF
CDR3 DNA: TGTGCCACCGGGTCGATCTATGGCTACACCTTC
D gene: NA
CDR3 length: 11
V gene: TRBV6-5
clone size: NA
J gene: TRBJ1-2

CDR3 protein: CASSEVAGGQETQYF
CDR3 DNA: TGTGCCAGCAGTGAAGTAGCGGGAGGGCAAGAGACCCAGTACTTC
D gene: TRBD2
CDR3 length: 15
V gene: TRBV6-4
clone size: NA
J gene: TRBJ2-5

CDR3 protein: CAISESWLAGEHSSYNEQFF
CDR3 DNA: TGTGCCATCAGTGAGTCTTGGCTAGCGGGCGAACATAGCTCCTACAATGAGCAGTTCTTC
D gene: TRBD2
CDR3 length: 20
V gene: TRBV10-3
clone size: NA
J gene: TRBJ2-1

CDR3 protein: CASSSWTGTLEQYF
CDR3 DNA: TGCGCCAGCAGCTCGTGGACAGGGACTTTGGAGCAGTACTTC
D gene: TRBD1
CDR3 length: 14
V gene: TRBV5-1
clone size: NA
J gene: TRBJ2-7

CDR3 protein: CASSLMTSGLFNEQFF
CDR3 DNA: TGTGCCAGCAGTCTTATGACTAGCGGCTTGTTCAATGAGCAGTTCTTC
D gene: TRBD2
CDR3 length: 16
V gene: TRBV28
clone size: NA
J gene: TRBJ2-1

CDR3 protein: CASSLGGDTEAFF
CDR3 DNA: TGTGCCAGCAGCTTAGGGGGGGACACTGAAGCTTTCTTT
D gene: NA
CDR3 length: 13
V gene: TRBV11-2
clone size: few
J gene: TRBJ1-1

CDR3 protein: CASSPQGLFDYGYTF
CDR3 DNA: TGTGCCAGCAGCCCCCAGGGGTTGTTCGACTATGGCTACACCTTC
D gene: NA
CDR3 length: 15
V gene: TRBV7-9
clone size: NA
J gene: TRBJ1-2